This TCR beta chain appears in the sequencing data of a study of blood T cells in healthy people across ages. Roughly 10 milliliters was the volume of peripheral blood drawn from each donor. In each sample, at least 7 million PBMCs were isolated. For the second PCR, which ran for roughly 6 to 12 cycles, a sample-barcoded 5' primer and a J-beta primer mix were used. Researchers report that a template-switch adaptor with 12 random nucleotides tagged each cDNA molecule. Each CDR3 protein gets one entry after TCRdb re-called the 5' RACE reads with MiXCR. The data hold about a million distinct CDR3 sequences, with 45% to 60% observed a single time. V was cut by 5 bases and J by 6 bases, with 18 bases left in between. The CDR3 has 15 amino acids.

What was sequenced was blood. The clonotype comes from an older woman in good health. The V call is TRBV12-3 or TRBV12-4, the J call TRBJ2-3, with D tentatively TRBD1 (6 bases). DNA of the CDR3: TGTGCCAGCAGTCCAAGGACAGTGAAACACGATACGCAGTATTTT. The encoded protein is CASSPRTVKHDTQYF.